Listed below are T cell receptor beta chains from one sample, sequenced in a study of blood T cell repertoires in COVID-19. Data came from immunoSEQ multiplex PCR; TCRdb stores just in-frame clones and leaves some out. The data show about 39,000 clones, with 70% to 90% seen just once and 9% to 10% held by the top ten. Sequenced input: peripheral blood. These receptors came from a man aged 55 to 70 in a cohort sampled during active COVID-19. Each CDR3 is given with its conserved first and last residue. A D gene is named only where the DNA matches it firmly. A clone size is listed for some rows: how often the clone was seen (once, few, many), or a class if it is expanded.

few TRBJ1-2 TRBD1 TRBV4-1 TGCGCCAGCAGCCAAGATCGGACAGGGGGCTATGGCTACACCTTC CASSQDRTGGYGYTF
NA TRBJ1-4 NA TRBV7-9 TGTGCCAGCAGCCTCTCCAGGCCCAATGAAAAACTGTTTTTT CASSLSRPNEKLFF
NA TRBJ1-5 NA TRBV24-1 TGTGCCACCAGTGATTCCGGCAGGTCCGATCAGCCCCAGCATTTT CATSDSGRSDQPQHF
NA TRBJ2-5 TRBD1 TRBV28 TGTGCCAGCAGTCGATCCATAAACAGGGGAGAGACCCAGTACTTC CASSRSINRGETQYF
NA TRBJ2-7 NA TRBV19 TGTGCCAGTAGTATAGTTGGACTGGGGTATGGCGAGCAGTACTTC CASSIVGLGYGEQYF
few TRBJ2-1 NA TRBV3-1/TRBV3-2 TGTGCCAGCAGCCAACCAGGGCCGTACAATGAGCAGTTCTTC CASSQPGPYNEQFF
once TRBJ1-1 TRBD1 TRBV7-9 TGTGCCAGCAGCCTTCGACGGACAGGGAACACTGAAGCTTTCTTT CASSLRRTGNTEAFF
NA TRBJ1-2 NA TRBV28 TGTGCCAGCAAGTCTGGGCCGTCTAACTATGGCTACACCTTC CASKSGPSNYGYTF
once TRBJ1-1 NA TRBV4-3 TGCGCCAGCAGCCAAGATCTGGCGGGGGGCTCCTTGGCTTTCTTT CASSQDLAGGSLAFF
NA TRBJ1-6 NA TRBV6-5 TGTGCCAGCAGTTCCACGTGGACAGTTTATAATTCACCCCTCCACTTT CASSSTWTVYNSPLHF
NA TRBJ2-6 TRBD1 TRBV9 TGTGCCAGCAGCGGCCTCGCAGGGGGCTCTGGGGCCAACGTCCTGACTTTC CASSGLAGGSGANVLTF
NA TRBJ2-1 NA TRBV7-8 TGTGCCACGGGGAACAGGGGAGGTTTCAATGAGCAGTTCTTC CATGNRGGFNEQFF
NA TRBJ2-5 NA TRBV30 TGTGCCTGGAGTGTTTCGGGGGGCTTGGAGACCCAGTACTTC CAWSVSGGLETQYF
NA TRBJ2-3 NA TRBV27 TGTGCCAGCAGTTTAATCCTCTCGTCCCGGGATACGCAGTATTTT CASSLILSSRDTQYF
NA TRBJ1-1 NA TRBV7-2 TGTGCCAGCAGCTTAGCCCTCTACAGCAACACTGAAGCTTTCTTT CASSLALYSNTEAFF
once TRBJ2-5 TRBD2 TRBV11-2 TGTGCCAGCAGCTTAGACCCCTGGGAGGGAGTGGAGACCCAGTACTTC CASSLDPWEGVETQYF
NA TRBJ1-2 NA TRBV28 TGTGCCAGCAGTTTATTAGGGGGAAGCGGCTACACCTTC CASSLLGGSGYTF
NA TRBJ2-3 TRBD2 TRBV10-1 TGCGCCAGCAGTGAGTCGACGGGAGGTACAGATACGCAGTATTTT CASSESTGGTDTQYF
NA TRBJ2-3 TRBD2 TRBV6-5 TGTGCCAGCAGTTACTCTAGCGGGGGGGTAGATACGCAGTATTTT CASSYSSGGVDTQYF
few TRBJ2-4 NA TRBV3-1/TRBV3-2 TGTGCCAGCAGCCAGACGCAGGGATCGCGAAACATTCAGTACTTC CASSQTQGSRNIQYF
NA TRBJ2-7 NA TRBV2 TGTGCCAGCAGTGAAGAAGCATCGCTGGAGCAGTACTTC CASSEEASLEQYF
once TRBJ1-1 TRBD1 TRBV3-1/TRBV3-2 TGTGCCAGCAGCCATTCAGGGGGGCAGAACACTGAAGCTTTCTTT CASSHSGGQNTEAFF
NA TRBJ2-4 NA TRBV6-6 TGTGCCAGCAGTTACTCGACAGACACCCAGAACATTCAGTACTTC CASSYSTDTQNIQYF
NA TRBJ2-2 TRBD2 TRBV28 TGTGCCAGCGGGTTGTTAGCGGGTAACACCGGGGAGCTGTTTTTT CASGLLAGNTGELFF
NA TRBJ2-2 NA TRBV6-1 TGTGCCAGCAGTGAGGTTTTGACTAGTGGCACCGGGGAGCTGTTTTTT CASSEVLTSGTGELFF
NA TRBJ2-2 TRBD2 TRBV6-5 TGTGCCAGCGGGGACCTTAGCGGGAGTGCCGGGGAGCTGTTTTTT CASGDLSGSAGELFF
NA TRBJ1-2 NA TRBV5-6 TGTGCCAGCAGCTTGCTGTTGGGAGGTGGCTACACCTTC CASSLLLGGGYTF
NA TRBJ2-3 NA TRBV7-6 TGTGCCAGCAGCTTAGGGGTGGCGGGCGGGGATACGCAGTATTTT CASSLGVAGGDTQYF
NA TRBJ2-3 TRBD2 TRBV15 TGTGCCACCAGCAGCGGGAGGGCCATAGATACGCAGTATTTT CATSSGRAIDTQYF
NA TRBJ2-5 TRBD1 TRBV9 TGTGCCAGCAGCCCCGGGACAGTCCTAGGGGAGACCCAGTACTTC CASSPGTVLGETQYF
NA TRBJ2-3 NA TRBV2 TGTGCCAGCAGTGAAAGCTATCTCAGCACAGATACGCAGTATTTT CASSESYLSTDTQYF
NA TRBJ2-3 TRBD2 TRBV6-6 TGTGCTACACTAGCGGGGGGTGTAGATACGCAGTATTTT CATLAGGVDTQYF
NA TRBJ1-5 NA TRBV6-6 TGTGCCAGCAGTTCACAGACCGGTAACAATCAGCCCCAGCATTTT CASSSQTGNNQPQHF
NA TRBJ1-2 NA TRBV30 TGTGCCTGGAGTGTACCCTCCAGGGCTGGTGGCTACACCTTC CAWSVPSRAGGYTF
NA TRBJ2-1 NA TRBV11-1 TGTGCCAGCAGGTCATGGACTTTCGACAATGAGCAGTTCTTC CASRSWTFDNEQFF
NA TRBJ2-3 NA TRBV7-2 TGTGCCAGCAGCGGGGCCCACACAGATACGCAGTATTTT CASSGAHTDTQYF
NA TRBJ1-1 NA TRBV30 TGTGCCTGGACTAGACAGAAGAACACTGAAGCTTTCTTT CAWTRQKNTEAFF
NA TRBJ2-1 NA TRBV29-1 TGCAGCGCCGGGAACTCCTACAATGAGCAGTTCTTC CSAGNSYNEQFF
NA TRBJ1-1 NA TRBV5-1 TGCGCCAGCAGCTTGGTTGGGGGCGCCAACACTGAAGCTTTCTTT CASSLVGGANTEAFF
NA TRBJ2-1 NA TRBV27 TGTGCCAGCAGTTTATCTCCCGCTAGCAGATTCTACAATGAGCAGTTCTTC CASSLSPASRFYNEQFF
once TRBJ2-6 NA TRBV2 TGTGCCAGCAAATACAGGGACCTCTCTGGGGCCAACGTCCTGACTTTC CASKYRDLSGANVLTF
medium-sized TRBJ2-7 NA TRBV5-4 TGTGCCAGCAGACCAGGGCTGGCGGACGAGCAGTACTTC CASRPGLADEQYF
NA TRBJ1-4 NA TRBV7-2 TGTGCCAGCAGCACCCCCCGGGAGGGAAATGAAAAACTGTTTTTT CASSTPREGNEKLFF
NA TRBJ2-1 TRBD1 TRBV14 TGTGCCAGCAGCCGGATGGGACAGGAGGACAATGAGCAGTTCTTC CASSRMGQEDNEQFF
NA TRBJ2-1 NA TRBV27 TGTGCCAGCAGTCGCTTAGCCCTGCGGCCCTACAATGAGCAGTTCTTC CASSRLALRPYNEQFF
NA TRBJ2-5 NA TRBV28 TGTGCCAGCAGTTTCGGGGCGGGGCCCCTTTCGGAGACCCAGTACTTC CASSFGAGPLSETQYF
once TRBJ2-7 TRBD2 TRBV7-2 TGTGCCAGCAGCCCCGGACTAGCGGCGAGCTCCTACGAGCAGTACTTC CASSPGLAASSYEQYF
NA TRBJ1-1 NA TRBV6-5 TGTGCCAGCAGGCTAGGATACCAGAACACTGAAGCTTTCTTT CASRLGYQNTEAFF
few TRBJ1-5 TRBD1 TRBV19 TGTGCCAGTAGTATAGATGGGACAGGGCCCAATCAGCCCCAGCATTTT CASSIDGTGPNQPQHF
NA TRBJ2-3 TRBD1 TRBV28 TGTGCCAGCAGTCCCCCGCCGGGACAGGGAGTAGATACGCAGTATTTT CASSPPPGQGVDTQYF
NA TRBJ2-7 TRBD1 TRBV6-1 TGTGCCAGCAGTGAAGTGACAGGGGGCGACCACGAGCAGTACTTC CASSEVTGGDHEQYF
NA TRBJ2-2 TRBD2 TRBV27 TGTGCCAGCAGTTTTTGGGGGAGGGGGAACACCGGGGAGCTGTTTTTT CASSFWGRGNTGELFF
NA TRBJ1-6 TRBD1 TRBV6-2/TRBV6-3 TGTGCCAGCAGCCAAGGACAGGGCCATTCACCCCTCCACTTT CASSQGQGHSPLHF